This TCR beta chain was found in a study of blood T cell repertoires in COVID-19. Looking at the study overall: COVID-19 samples, acute and convalescent, were from the United States, Italy and Spain. PBMCs, B-cell-depleted T cells, or T cells provided the cDNA or gDNA that made up the material.

Per the original methods: Amplification of reference gene primers was used by the study to estimate nucleated cell counts. TCRdb's table, derived via immunoSEQ multiplex PCR, lists solely in-frame clones and lacks some. The V and J calls and the clone size are those of that table, but D and trimming were determined from the DNA. The repertoire includes about 200,000 clones, about 81% of them detected once, and 7.8% sits in the top ten. Looked up from germline, CDR1 is MDHEN and CDR2 is SYDVKM. Between the trimmed V and J ends, which lost 5 bases and 11 bases, there was a span of 13 bases. This CDR3 region has 11 residues. It was during active infection that Seattle patients were enrolled and then longitudinally followed.

The source of this sequence is a woman in her sixties with COVID-19, enrolled during active disease. The specimen sequenced was peripheral blood. The rearrangement links TRBV28 to TRBJ2-7; D might be TRBD1 (6 bases). In DNA, the CDR3 is TGTGCCAGCAGTGAAGGACAGATAAAGTACTTC. It is translated as CASSEGQIKYF.